This entry describes one T cell receptor beta chain. The antigen it binds to is not known. No base quality values were provided; no much bigger clone lies one nucleotide off. The sample belongs to a study of blood T cell repertoires in COVID-19 (dated by TCRdb to about 2020). Background for the entire study: Samples from collaborators originated in the United States, Italy and Spain and spanned both the acute and convalescent phases of COVID-19. The prospective study material was composed of cDNA or gDNA derived from T cells, B-cell-depleted T cells, or PBMCs. Samples came from the ongoing ImmuneRACE study (first 160 participants) plus 1,254 subjects from 6 global collaborators. A freely available public database, intended as a resource for researchers studying the immune response to SARS-CoV-2, is where the repertoires were released. The sample metadata nearly always contained a de-identified subject ID, COVID-19 status, age in years and sex. The dataset comprised deeply sampled blood TCRbeta repertoires from subjects exposed to, actively infected with, or recovered from COVID-19. Where available, HLA class I and class II types were taken from metadata supplied by the sample provider and were not determined by assay-based typing. The study at large found these results: The amount of clinical and demographic metadata varied by source and participant and was provided uncurated.

The immunoSEQ Assay, a bias-controlled multiplex PCR, was used to amplify TCRbeta CDR3 regions from genomic DNA. Processing in the source paper ran as follows. Within the assay, amplification of reference gene primers was used to estimate how many nucleated cells each sample contained. To quantify the absolute abundance of each unique TCRbeta CDR3 rearrangement, sequence reads were collapsed and filtered. Productive Simpson clonality was computed per sample as the square root of Simpson's diversity index over productive rearrangements. Imported from immuneACCESS, the table was reduced by TCRdb to in-frame sequences with V and J called. These copies leave out some clones; in studies compared against another copy, an unresolved V gene accounts for under half, and the cause of the remainder is not known. That table is the source of V, J and clone size, and D and trimming were worked out from the DNA. The sample data list roughly 410,000 clones, and 75% to 90% of these were observed just once. Of the sample, 1.5% to 1.7% is held by the ten largest clones.

The CDR3 starts with the cysteine, ends with the phenylalanine, and has 12 residues. CDR3 DNA is the only sequence kept; it has 36 bases, read in frame from the first base. Trimming removed 1 base from V and 7 bases from J, leaving 8 bases between the germline ends. According to the germline V gene, CDR1 reads SGDLS and CDR2 reads YYNGEE. One collaborating source in Seattle enrolled patients during active infection and followed them longitudinally through the course of disease. Collaborating institutions collected whole blood in K2EDTA tubes following their own protocols. Collaborator samples were shipped for TCRbeta analysis as frozen whole blood, isolated PBMCs, or DNA extracted from either sample type.

The chain was built from TRBV9 and TRBJ2-5, with TRBD2 tentatively as D gene (5 bases match). Sequenced material: peripheral blood. The sequence was obtained from a middle-aged woman with COVID-19, enrolled during active disease. The CDR3 protein is CASSVMAGTQYF. In nucleotides, the sequence is TGTGCCAGCAGCGTAATGGCGGGGACCCAGTACTTC.